Listed here are 25 T cell receptor beta chains from one sample, sequenced in a study of T cell responses to AZD1222 COVID-19 vaccine. Produced via immunoSEQ multiplex PCR; TCRdb's table is partial and in-frame only. Here the sample spans 150,000 to 200,000 clones, about 88% being singletons. Here the sequenced sample was peripheral blood, taken 28 days after the second AZD1222 dose. The source of these receptors is an adult who received the AZD1222 COVID-19 vaccine.

V gene TRBV6-5 combines with J gene TRBJ2-1; D remains ambiguous. This CDR3 contains 12 residues. Trimming shortened V by 6 bases and J by 7 bases, and 10 bases separated the two germline ends. In germline, CDR1 is MNHEY, CDR2 SVGAGI. This chain's CDR3 is CASSLSWNEQFF. CDR3 DNA: TGTGCCAGCAGCCTGTCTTGGAATGAGCAGTTCTTC.

This sequence joins TRBV5-5 and TRBJ2-7; 7 nucleotides line up with TRBD2. The CDR3 length is 14 residues. Trimming took 7 bases from V and 0 from J; bases not matched to a gene: 7. CDR1 is SGHKS, CDR2 YYEKEE, per germline (reference sequence). The CDR3 sequence is CASCWRESSYEQYF. CDR3 DNA sequence: TGTGCCAGCTGCTGGCGGGAGAGCTCCTACGAGCAGTACTTC.

This rearrangement joins TRBV7-3 to TRBJ2-1; unclear D gene. Deletions cut 5 bases from V and 8 bases from J, with 22 bases between. Germline CDR1 reads SGHTA; CDR2 reads FQGTGA. The CDR3 has 16 amino acids. The CDR3 bases are TGTGCCAGCAGCCCCGGACCCGCAGTGCGTTTCGATGAGCAGTTCTTC. It yields the protein CASSPGPAVRFDEQFF.

The table lists this clone with a few counts. The V and J genes are TRBV7-9 and TRBJ2-7; D uncertain. The ends were cut back, 0 bases at V and 7 bases at J, with 7 bases in the middle. The CDR3 sequence is 12 residues long. Germline lookup yields CDR1 SEHNR and CDR2 FQNEAQ (reference sequence). In DNA, the CDR3 is TGTGCCAGCAGCTTAGCATCGGCGGAGCAGTACTTC. Its translation: CASSLASAEQYF.

The chain links TRBV30 to TRBJ1-2; D is undetermined. CDR3 size: 14 residues. V lost 5 bases, J lost 2 bases, and 15 bases lay in between. Germline lookup yields CDR1 GTSNPN and CDR2 SVGIG (reference sequence). In DNA, the CDR3 is TGTGCCTGGGGCCTCCACGGCATCAACTATGGCTACACCTTC. The encoded protein is CAWGLHGINYGYTF.

The rearrangement links TRBV30 to TRBJ1-1, with D perhaps matching TRBD1 (5 bases). This CDR3 is built from 16 residues. The V gene's germline CDR1 is GTSNPN and CDR2 SVGIG (reference sequence). V lost 0 bases to trimming and J lost 3 bases, with 17 bases between them. The CDR3 reads CAWSVLKGREDTEAFF. The CDR3 bases are TGTGCCTGGAGTGTACTTAAGGGCAGGGAGGACACTGAAGCTTTCTTT. Filled out from reference TRBV30 and TRBJ1-1, the complete variable domain reads SQTIHQWPATLVQPVGSPLSLECTVEGTSNPNLYWYRQAAGRGLQLLFYSVGIGQISSEVPQNLSASRPQDRQFILSSKKLLLSDSGFYLCAWSVLKGREDTEAFFGQGTRLTVV.

The J gene is TRBJ2-7, the V gene TRBV28; D is undetermined. The length of the CDR3 is 14 residues. The germline CDR1 and CDR2 sequences are MDHEN and SYDVKM. Between the trimmed V and J ends, which lost 4 bases and 0 bases, there was a span of 10 bases. The CDR3 nucleotides read TGTGCCAGCAGTTCGGACGGGCCCTCCTACGAGCAGTACTTC. This gives the protein CASSSDGPSYEQYF.

This sequence joins TRBV6-2 or TRBV6-3 and TRBJ1-3; D unresolved. Germline V gives CDR1 MNHEY, CDR2 SVGEGT. Trimming pared 3 bases from V and 4 bases from J, leaving 16 bases between. The CDR3 covers 16 residues. For the CDR3, the DNA is TGTGCCAGCAGTTATGGTCGAGCCCCGGTCGGAAACACCATATATTTT. It codes for CASSYGRAPVGNTIYF.

The chain carries TRBV2 and TRBJ1-1; the match to TRBD1 covers 8 bases. The CDR3 is 13 residues long. CDR1 is SNHLY and CDR2 is FYNNEI in the germline V gene. With 6 bases clipped from V and 7 bases from J, the junction kept 7 bases outside the gene matches. CDR3 residues: CASRGRGRGEAFF. The DNA for the CDR3 is TGTGCCAGCAGGGGCAGGGGGCGGGGTGAAGCTTTCTTT.

The rearrangement links TRBV7-2 to TRBJ2-3, with unresolved D. V was cut by 3 bases and J by 4 bases, with 8 bases left in between. This CDR3 is 13 amino acids long. Germline CDR1 SGHTA, CDR2 FQGNSA. CDR3 DNA: TGTGCCAGCAGCTTTTATGAGGCAGATACGCAGTATTTT. Its protein is CASSFYEADTQYF.

V usage is TRBV28 and J usage is TRBJ2-1, with D perhaps being TRBD1 or TRBD2 (5 bases each). V shed 5 bases and J shed 8 bases, with 16 bases lying between them. CDR1 is MDHEN, CDR2 SYDVKM, per germline. This CDR3 spans 14 amino acids. CDR3 amino acids: CASSPPRLGDEQFF. DNA of the CDR3: TGTGCCAGCAGTCCTCCCCGGCTGGGGGATGAGCAGTTCTTC.

V gene TRBV18 combines with J gene TRBJ2-7; D possibly corresponds to TRBD1 (6 bases). This CDR3 is 16 amino acids long. Germline CDR1 reads KGHSH; CDR2 reads LQKENI. The V end lost 1 base, the J end lost 5 bases, and 18 bases lay between the germline ends. The CDR3 loop is CASSPLPPGVLHEQYF. The CDR3 DNA sequence: TGTGCCAGCTCACCACTCCCCCCAGGGGTTCTTCACGAGCAGTACTTC.

This clone has just one count. The chain recombines TRBV10-3 with TRBJ2-3; perhaps TRBD1 as D (5 bases). Trimming took 8 bases from V and 3 from J, leaving 12 bases between them. The CDR3 sequence is 13 residues long. From germline, CDR1 is ENHRY and CDR2 SYGVKD. The CDR3 is CAIGAVGTDTQYF. CDR3 DNA sequence: TGTGCCATCGGGGCGGTGGGTACAGATACGCAGTATTTT.

V and J are TRBV4-1 and TRBJ2-7; no reliable D call. CDR1 and CDR2 from the germline V gene are MGHRA and YSYEKL. With 0 bases removed from V and 2 bases from J, the gap between germline ends came to 14 bases. This CDR3 has 16 residues. The CDR3 here is CASSQELGLSTYEQYF. Written as DNA, the CDR3 is TGCGCCAGCAGCCAAGAGCTGGGCCTTTCTACCTACGAGCAGTACTTC.

The chain is built from TRBV28 and TRBJ2-2, with 9 positions matching TRBD1. Germline CDR1 MDHEN, CDR2 SYDVKM. This CDR3 spans 17 amino acids. With V trimmed by 6 bases and J by 5 bases, 13 bases remained unmatched. CDR3 in amino acids: CASSLLIPGQGTGELFF. The CDR3 DNA reads as TGTGCCAGCAGCCTACTCATACCGGGACAGGGAACCGGGGAGCTGTTTTTT.

The genes are TRBV19 and TRBJ1-1, with D hard to call. V lost 5 bases and J lost 7, with 11 bases in between. Germline CDR1 LNHDA, CDR2 SQIVND (reference sequence). This CDR3 contains 12 residues. CDR3 loop: CASSVAGSEAFF. CDR3 DNA: TGTGCCAGTAGTGTCGCCGGGAGTGAAGCTTTCTTT.

The chain employs TRBV6-5 and TRBJ2-7; 7 bases are shared with TRBD1. Per the germline V gene, CDR1 is MNHEY and CDR2 is SVGAGI. There are 14 residues in the CDR3. The ends lost 6 bases at V and 2 bases at J; junction bases unmatched: 7. The CDR3 loop is CASSFAGTAYEQYF. As DNA, the CDR3 is TGTGCCAGCAGCTTCGCCGGGACAGCCTACGAGCAGTACTTC.

This rearrangement joins TRBV27 to TRBJ2-2, with D uncertain. There are 11 residues in the CDR3. V dropped 7 bases and J dropped 4 bases, with 4 bases sitting between them. Germline-derived CDR1 and CDR2 are MNHEY and SMNVEV (reference sequence). The CDR3 region is CASMGTGELFF. Written as DNA, the CDR3 is TGTGCCAGCATGGGCACCGGGGAGCTGTTTTTT.

V gene TRBV5-6 combines with J gene TRBJ2-7; either TRBD1 or TRBD2 may supply D (5 bases each). Germline values: CDR1 SGHDT, CDR2 YYEEEE. This CDR3 comprises 13 residues. Trimming shortened V by 4 bases and J by 3 bases, and 11 bases separated the two germline ends. The CDR3 bases are TGTGCCAGCAGCCCGGGACGGAGCTACGAGCAGTACTTC. It yields the protein CASSPGRSYEQYF.

The chain uses TRBV5-1 and TRBJ2-1; D gene ambiguous. V was pared by 0 bases and J by 0 bases, with 10 bases between. This CDR3 has 16 amino acids. Germline V gene lookup returns CDR1 SGHRS and CDR2 YFSETQ. The CDR3 here is CASSLGLPSSYNEQFF. In nucleotides, the CDR3 is TGCGCCAGCAGCTTGGGCCTGCCGAGCTCCTACAATGAGCAGTTCTTC.

CDR3 DNA: TGTGCCAGCAGCACCGGGCAGGTTGGGCGCAACACCGGGGAGCTGTTTTTT. Translated, it gives CASSTGQVGRNTGELFF. This chain connects TRBV7-2 to TRBJ2-2; D gene ambiguous. The CDR3 runs 17 residues. Germline CDR1 SGHTA, CDR2 FQGNSA. The germline V and J ends were trimmed by 5 bases and 2 bases, with 18 bases remaining between them.

V and J are TRBV6-5 and TRBJ2-7; either TRBD1 or TRBD2 may fit D (5 bases each). CDR3 size: 15 residues. From germline, CDR1 is MNHEY and CDR2 SVGAGI. Trimming took off 7 bases at V and 1 base at J, with 17 bases between the two ends. This CDR3 is CASMRSGTGSYEQYF. The CDR3, as DNA: TGTGCCAGCATGCGCTCCGGGACGGGTTCCTACGAGCAGTACTTC.

The chain has TRBV3-1 (or the pseudogene TRBV3-2) and TRBJ2-7; D possibly corresponds to TRBD1 (6 bases). V was trimmed by 0 bases and J by 3 bases, leaving 12 bases between them. Germline CDR1 and CDR2: LGHDT and YNNKEL (reference sequence). The length of the CDR3 is 15 residues. The CDR3 nucleotides read TGTGCCAGCAGCCAAGACAGGGGCGGTAGCTACGAGCAGTACTTC. Protein sequence: CASSQDRGGSYEQYF.

This chain joins TRBV19 and TRBJ2-3; TRBD2 aligns across 13 bases. Trimming at V came to 5 bases and at J to 0 bases, leaving 5 bases not matched to a gene. Germline-derived CDR1 and CDR2 are LNHDA and SQIVND (reference sequence). CDR3 length: 17 residues. CDR3 sequence (DNA): TGTGCCAGTAGTTGGACTAGCGGGAGCACTAGCACAGATACGCAGTATTTT. It translates to CASSWTSGSTSTDTQYF.

This sequence joins TRBV18 and TRBJ2-7; 8 bases fit TRBD2. The germline CDR1 and CDR2 sequences are KGHSH and LQKENI. V shed 3 bases and J 6 bases; nucleotides not matched to a gene: 7. This CDR3 is 14 amino acids long. CDR3 sequence reads: CASSPPGLGLEQYF. The CDR3 DNA follows: TGTGCCAGCTCACCTCCGGGACTAGGGCTCGAGCAGTACTTC.